Listed here is a single T cell receptor (beta chain). CDR1 and CDR2 (germline): LNHDA, SQIVND (reference sequence). The CDR3 spans 12 residues. The ends were cut back, 7 bases at V and 1 base at J, with 6 bases in the middle. Clones were sequenced by immunoSEQ multiplex PCR, and TCRdb holds only the in-frame ones, with some missing. The sample consists of some 290,000 clones, approximately 91% of them appearing once. This specimen comes from a study of blood T cell repertoires in COVID-19. The gene calls are TRBV19 and TRBJ2-3; D not resolved. The receptor was isolated from a woman in her thirties or forties with acute COVID-19. Specimen: PBMCs or T cells enriched from blood (not recorded which). The CDR3 DNA sequence: TGTGCCAGTACCCCCGGCACAGATACGCAGTATTTT. This translates into CASTPGTDTQYF.